The 30 T cell receptor beta chains in this list originate from one sample, sequenced in a study of shared clonotypes between healthy human individuals. Generated by immunoSEQ multiplex PCR, the TCRdb table keeps only in-frame clones and is missing some. The data show 2 million or so clones, 95% seen once. Specimen: naive CD4+ T cells sorted from blood. The subset: CD45RA+ positively selected. These receptors came from a man between 18 and 35 years old in good health.

The chain combines TRBV28 with TRBJ2-1; D gene ambiguous. Germline loops: CDR1 MDHEN, CDR2 SYDVKM. The CDR3 is 16 amino acids. The germline V and J ends were trimmed by 5 bases and 0 bases, with 14 bases remaining between them. Here the CDR3 DNA reads TGTGCCAGCAGTCCGTTCGGCCGGAGCTCCTACAATGAGCAGTTCTTC. Its protein product is CASSPFGRSSYNEQFF.

The V gene is TRBV5-1, the J gene TRBJ2-7, with D hard to call. V lost 0 bases, J lost 3 bases, and 13 bases lay in between. The germline V gene has CDR1 SGHRS and CDR2 YFSETQ. This CDR3 is 15 amino acids long. CDR3 in DNA: TGCGCCAGCAGCTTGGGGGTTGGCGGAGTCTACGAGCAGTACTTC. It specifies CASSLGVGGVYEQYF.

The rearrangement uses TRBV6-1 and TRBJ2-5, with unresolved D. Germline V lookup: CDR1 MNHNS, CDR2 SASEGT. The CDR3 totals 13 residues. Deletions cut 8 bases from V and 0 bases from J, with 10 bases between. The CDR3: CASSVRYQETQYF. The CDR3 DNA reads as TGTGCCAGCTCCGTCCGGTACCAAGAGACCCAGTACTTC.

CDR3 region: CASSLTGTANYGYTF. Written as DNA, the CDR3 is TGTGCCAGTAGTCTCACCGGGACAGCTAACTATGGCTACACCTTC. V gene TRBV19 combines with J gene TRBJ1-2; TRBD1 matches at 7 bases. The ends lost 5 bases at V and 0 bases at J; junction bases unmatched: 6. CDR3 length: 15 residues. Germline lookup yields CDR1 LNHDA and CDR2 SQIVND (reference sequence). Filled out from reference TRBV19 and TRBJ1-2, the complete variable domain reads DGGITQSPKYLFRKEGQNVTLSCEQNLNHDAMYWYRQDPGQGLRLIYYSQIVNDFQKGDIAEGYSVSREKKESFPLTVTSAQKNPTAFYLCASSLTGTANYGYTFGSGTRLTVV.

This chain links TRBV5-1 with TRBJ1-1; TRBD1 is a possible D gene (6 bases). Between the trimmed V and J ends, which lost 5 bases and 0 bases, there was a span of 11 bases. The germline V gene encodes CDR1 SGHRS and CDR2 YFSETQ. The CDR3 covers 14 residues. The CDR3 DNA sequence: TGCGCCAGCAGGGTGACAGGACTGAACACTGAAGCTTTCTTT. Translating gives CASRVTGLNTEAFF.

CDR3 DNA sequence: TGTGCCAGCAGCTCTGGTGCCGCCGGGACACCCAATTCACCCCTCCACTTT. Residues: CASSSGAAGTPNSPLHF. The gene calls are TRBV27 and TRBJ1-6; perhaps TRBD1 as D (6 bases). V was shortened by 6 bases and J by 7 bases, with 22 bases between the two germline ends. The germline CDR1 and CDR2 sequences are MNHEY and SMNVEV (reference sequence). The CDR3 extends over 17 amino acids.

The rearrangement links TRBV10-1 to TRBJ2-5; 9 positions match TRBD2. Germline V gene lookup returns CDR1 WNHNN and CDR2 SYGVQD (reference sequence). V dropped 0 bases and J dropped 5; count of bases not matched to a gene: 7. CDR3 length: 16 residues. The CDR3 region has the DNA TGCGCCAGCAGTGAGTCAGTACTAGCGGGCAGTGAGACCCAGTACTTC. Residues: CASSESVLAGSETQYF.

V gene TRBV6-4 combines with J gene TRBJ2-7; maybe TRBD1 (6 bases). The germline gives CDR1 MRHNA, CDR2 SNTAGT. This CDR3 has 13 residues. V lost 11 bases and J 3 bases, leaving 17 bases between the germline ends. CDR3 nucleotide sequence: TGTGCCCCCGGAGTGGGGGCTTGCTACGAGCAGTACTTC. It yields the protein CAPGVGACYEQYF.

The gene calls are TRBV21-1 and TRBJ1-1; no DNA check was done on the table's D call, TRBD1. TRBV21-1 represents a pseudogene. The CDR3 totals 18 residues. CDR3 sequence (DNA): TGTGCCAGCAGCTCTGGAGCCGACAGGGGGAAAATGAACACTGAAGCTTTCTTT. Protein sequence: CASSSGADRGKMNTEAFF.

V usage is TRBV5-1 and J usage is TRBJ2-7; 11 nucleotides match TRBD1. The CDR3 spans 17 residues. Looked up from germline, CDR1 is SGHRS and CDR2 is YFSETQ. The trim removed 0 bases at V and 2 bases at J, leaving 7 bases unmatched. In DNA form, the CDR3 reads TGCGCCAGCAGCTTGGGATTAAGGGACAGGGGGGCCTACGAGCAGTACTTC. Translating it yields CASSLGLRDRGAYEQYF.

This clone was seen only once. This chain uses TRBV2 with TRBJ2-7; a weak D match, TRBD1 (5 bases). CDR3 length: 15 amino acids. Germline CDR1 SNHLY, CDR2 FYNNEI. V was trimmed by 5 bases and J by 0 bases, leaving 14 bases between them. The CDR3 protein is CASSLQDLFSYEQYF. Written as DNA, the CDR3 is TGTGCCAGCAGTTTACAGGACCTATTCTCCTACGAGCAGTACTTC.

On this clone: Other nucleotide sequences in the sample specify the same CDR3. The chain recombines TRBV7-2 with TRBJ2-5; 11 nucleotides agree with TRBD2. The length of the CDR3 is 15 residues. After removal of 1 base from V and 5 bases from J, the junction contained 3 bases not matched to a gene. Germline lookup yields CDR1 SGHTA and CDR2 FQGNSA. CDR3 region: CASSLELAGVETQYF. Written as DNA, the CDR3 is TGTGCCAGCAGCTTAGAACTAGCGGGAGTTGAGACCCAGTACTTC.

This CDR3 is CASSQGDGYGYTF. DNA for the CDR3: TGTGCCAGCAGCCAGGGGGATGGCTATGGCTACACCTTC. V and J are TRBV9 and TRBJ1-2, with 7 bases that match TRBD1. Germline V CDR1 and CDR2: SGDLS, YYNGEE. The CDR3 extends over 13 amino acids. V was pared by 4 bases and J by 4 bases, with 4 bases of the junction left unmatched.

This rearrangement joins TRBV7-2 to TRBJ1-2, with D possibly TRBD1 on 6 matching bases. Trimming took off 2 bases at V and 4 bases at J, with 8 bases between the two ends. The CDR3 sequence is 13 residues long. The germline V gene encodes CDR1 SGHTA and CDR2 FQGNSA. The CDR3 is CASSLRGGYGYTF. For the CDR3, the DNA is TGTGCCAGCAGCTTACGAGGGGGCTATGGCTACACCTTC.

V usage is TRBV29-1 and J usage is TRBJ1-1, with 7 bases fitting TRBD1. CDR3 size: 14 residues. Germline assignment: CDR1 SQVTM and CDR2 ANQGSEA. With V trimmed by 1 base and J by 4 bases, 6 bases remained unmatched. The CDR3 region is CSVEVTGVGTEAFF. Written as DNA, the CDR3 is TGCAGCGTTGAAGTAACAGGGGTGGGCACTGAAGCTTTCTTT.

This clone was recorded at least ten times. The rearrangement uses TRBV7-2 and TRBJ1-2, with 10 bases matching TRBD1. This CDR3 is built from 16 residues. Germline values: CDR1 SGHTA, CDR2 FQGNSA. Trimming removed 4 bases from V and 1 base from J; junction bases left unmatched: 6. The CDR3 nucleotides read TGTGCCAGCAGCTCCCGACAGGGGGCTCTTAACTATGGCTACACCTTC. This translates into CASSSRQGALNYGYTF. The variable domain in full, with the rest retrieved from reference TRBV7-2 and TRBJ1-2, is GAGVSQSPSNKVTEKGKDVELRCDPISGHTALYWYRQSLGQGLEFLIYFQGNSAPDKSGLPSDRFSAERTGGSVSTLTIQRTQQEDSAVYLCASSSRQGALNYGYTFGSGTRLTVV.

The rearrangement joins TRBV5-1 to TRBJ2-7, with D uncertain. The germline V and J ends were trimmed by 4 bases and 2 bases, with 13 bases remaining between them. Per germline, CDR1 SGHRS and CDR2 YFSETQ. There are 14 residues in the CDR3. This CDR3 reads CASSAGIGPYEQYF. DNA of the CDR3: TGCGCCAGCAGCGCTGGCATAGGCCCCTACGAGCAGTACTTC.

This clone occurred once. The chain uses TRBV14 and TRBJ1-6; no clear D gene. The V gene lost 0 bases and the J gene lost 7 bases, with 10 bases spanning the gap. Germline CDR1 reads SGHDN; CDR2 reads FVKESK. The CDR3 runs 15 residues. DNA of the CDR3: TGTGCCAGCAGCCAAGATATATTGGGGAATTCACCCCTCCACTTT. Translating gives CASSQDILGNSPLHF. Using reference TRBV14 and TRBJ1-6 for the parts outside the CDR3, the full variable domain is EAGVTQFPSHSVIEKGQTVTLRCDPISGHDNLYWYRRVMGKEIKFLLHFVKESKQDESGMPNNRFLAERTGGTYSTLKVQPAELEDSGVYFCASSQDILGNSPLHFGNGTRLTVT.

The V call is TRBV18, the J call TRBJ2-1, with a weak D call TRBD2 (5 bases). Germline V lookup: CDR1 KGHSH, CDR2 LQKENI. V was clipped by 3 bases and J by 6 bases, with 9 bases between them. The CDR3 covers 13 residues. The CDR3 is CASSPLAANEQFF. CDR3 coding DNA: TGTGCCAGCTCACCTCTAGCTGCCAATGAGCAGTTCTTC. The whole variable domain, filled in from reference TRBV18 and TRBJ2-1, reads NAGVMQNPRHLVRRRGQEARLRCSPMKGHSHVYWYRQLPEEGLKFMVYLQKENIIDESGMPKERFSAEFPKEGPSILRIQQVVRGDSAAYFCASSPLAANEQFFGPGTRLTVL.

The chain joins TRBV11-2 to TRBJ2-1; D might be TRBD1 (6 bases). Trimming left V 5 bases short and J 0 bases short, with 14 bases between. The germline gives CDR1 SGHAT, CDR2 FQNNGV. CDR3 length equals 16 residues. Here the CDR3 reads CASSLRADSSYNEQFF. In DNA form, the CDR3 reads TGTGCCAGCAGCCTAAGGGCGGACAGCTCCTACAATGAGCAGTTCTTC.

The rearrangement uses TRBV9 and TRBJ2-6; 9 nucleotides match TRBD1. Germline V gene sequence: CDR1 SGDLS, CDR2 YYNGEE. Trimming removed 0 bases from V and 1 base from J; junction bases left unmatched: 11. The CDR3 is 20 amino acids. CDR3 residues: CASSVGWGTGPNSGANVLTF. For the CDR3, the DNA is TGTGCCAGCAGCGTAGGGTGGGGGACAGGGCCTAATTCTGGGGCCAACGTCCTGACTTTC.

With respect to this clone: Other DNA variants within this sample encode the same CDR3. The chain recombines TRBV18 with TRBJ1-1; 7 positions match TRBD1. The junction had 4 bases not matched to a gene; V was cut back by 2 bases and J by 4 bases. CDR1 KGHSH and CDR2 LQKENI come from the germline V gene. CDR3 length equals 14 residues. CDR3 amino acids: CASSPDRVGTEAFF. CDR3 nucleotides: TGTGCCAGCTCACCAGACAGGGTGGGCACTGAAGCTTTCTTT.

The J gene is TRBJ2-7, the V gene TRBV7-8; D might be TRBD1 or TRBD2, each matching 5 bases. The CDR3 sequence is 14 residues long. Per germline, CDR1 SGHVS and CDR2 FQNEAQ. V was pared by 3 bases and J by 3 bases, with 12 bases between. The chain's CDR3 is CASSFQGAGYEQYF. The CDR3 DNA follows: TGTGCCAGCAGCTTTCAGGGAGCCGGCTACGAGCAGTACTTC.

The genes are TRBV27 and TRBJ1-2, with D unresolved. This CDR3 contains 19 residues. From germline, CDR1 is MNHEY and CDR2 SMNVEV (reference sequence). The germline V and J ends were trimmed by 4 bases and 1 base, with 25 bases remaining between them. DNA of the CDR3: TGTGCCAGCAGTTCTCACGAACGACGGGATGCGCTGGGTAACTATGGCTACACCTTC. It encodes CASSSHERRDALGNYGYTF.

This rearrangement joins TRBV27 to TRBJ2-7; 7 nucleotides agree with TRBD1. CDR1 is MNHEY, CDR2 SMNVEV, per germline (reference sequence). V trimming: 6 bases; J trimming: 3 bases; junction bases outside the gene matches: 5. This CDR3 spans 13 amino acids. The CDR3, as DNA: TGTGCCAGCAGCCCACAGGGGAGCTACGAGCAGTACTTC. Its protein is CASSPQGSYEQYF.

The chain has TRBV18 and TRBJ2-7; D is perhaps TRBD1 (6 bases). V lost 0 bases and J 1 base, leaving 13 bases between the germline ends. This CDR3 contains 16 residues. Germline CDR1 KGHSH, CDR2 LQKENI. This chain's CDR3 is CASSPPSGAPSYEQYF. The CDR3 DNA is TGTGCCAGCTCACCACCGTCAGGGGCCCCTTCCTACGAGCAGTACTTC.

The chain recombines TRBV11-3 with TRBJ2-2, with 7 bases that match TRBD1. This CDR3 is 13 amino acids long. Germline CDR1 and CDR2: SGHNT and YENEEA. V was pared by 2 bases and J by 6 bases, with 0 bases of the junction left unmatched. The CDR3 here is CASSLQGAGELFF. The CDR3 nucleotides read TGTGCCAGCAGCTTACAGGGGGCCGGGGAGCTGTTTTTT.

This clone was detected once. J is TRBJ2-3 and V is TRBV2; TRBD2 is a possible D gene (5 bases). CDR1 and CDR2 from the germline V gene are SNHLY and FYNNEI. This CDR3 region has 16 residues. V lost 5 bases, J lost 1 base, and 16 bases lay in between. The CDR3 reads CASSPRWRARTDTQYF. CDR3 coding DNA: TGTGCCAGCAGTCCCCGATGGCGGGCACGCACAGATACGCAGTATTTT.

V usage is TRBV6-1 and J usage is TRBJ1-5, with D unclear. V was shortened by 2 bases and J by 1 base, with 9 bases between the two germline ends. CDR3 length equals 15 residues. Per germline, CDR1 MNHNS and CDR2 SASEGT. The CDR3 nucleotides are TGTGCCAGCAGTGAAATTCAAACCAGCAATCAGCCCCAGCATTTT. The encoded protein is CASSEIQTSNQPQHF.

V is TRBV7-3 and J is TRBJ2-3, with D possibly TRBD2 on 6 matching bases. Germline V gene data show CDR1 as SGHTA and CDR2 as FQGTGA. Trimming took off 2 bases at V and 2 bases at J, with 14 bases between the two ends. The CDR3 runs to 16 residues. The CDR3 sequence: CASSLGRGIDTDTQYF. CDR3 coding DNA: TGTGCCAGCAGCTTAGGGCGGGGAATCGACACAGATACGCAGTATTTT.